The clone carrying this T cell receptor beta chain is large. As yet, its antigen is unknown. Cells sorted as Tregs were CD4+, CD25+ and CD127-/low. Adaptor-ligated barcode primers were used to amplify TRBV12-4/TRBJ1-2 clonotypes. MiXCR, run by TCRdb on the multiplex PCR reads, gives a single entry per CDR3 protein. The table has nearly 700 distinct CDR3 sequences, 10% seen once. The V gene lost 6 bases and the J gene lost 2 bases, with 4 bases spanning the gap. The CDR3 covers 11 residues. General observations from the study: Greatest tumor Treg TCR overlap was with tumor naive CD4+ cells. Under 2.2% of tumor Treg sequences matched blood Tregs or memory cells. Tumor memory CD4+ T cell TCR gene usage clustered with blood and lymph node memory CD4+ cells and lymph node naive CD4+ cells.

This sequence originates from a female donor with breast cancer. V and J are TRBV12-3 or TRBV12-4 and TRBJ1-2; D is undetermined. Sequencing was done on a sample of Tregs sorted from blood. In DNA form, the CDR3 reads TGTGCCAGCAGAGAGAACTATGGCTACACCTTC. Its translation is CASRENYGYTF.